What follows are 8 T cell receptor beta chains derived from one specimen sequenced in a study of cytomegalovirus exposure and HLA in healthy donors. The PCR was carried out with 60 Vbeta primers and 13 Jbeta primers. Sequencing used immunoSEQ multiplex PCR; TCRdb keeps in-frame clones, though not all of them. The sample shows some 180,000 clones, about 80% of them seen only once. Sequences were obtained from PBMCs. Source of these receptors: a man between 35 and 55 years old in good health and CMV-seropositive.

There are a few counts of this clone. The V call is TRBV11-3, the J call TRBJ2-3, with TRBD2 as a possible D gene (7 bases). Germline V gene data show CDR1 as SGHNT and CDR2 as YENEEA. Trimming pared 1 base from V and 3 bases from J, leaving 14 bases between. This CDR3 has 16 amino acids. This chain's CDR3 is CASSLGRGLSTDTQYF. CDR3 nucleotides: TGTGCCAGCAGCTTAGGGCGGGGGCTGTCTACAGATACGCAGTATTTT.

The chain joins TRBV4-3 to TRBJ2-7, with TRBD2 matching 11 bases. CDR3 length: 15 residues. From germline, CDR1 is LGHNA and CDR2 YSLEER. Unmatched junction bases numbered 7, after V lost 4 bases and J lost 5 bases. In DNA, the CDR3 is TGCGCCAGCAGCCCTTTACTAGCGGGAGATAACGAGCAGTACTTC. Encoded protein: CASSPLLAGDNEQYF.

This chain connects TRBV15 to TRBJ2-7, with TRBD1 matching over 8 bases. The junction had 6 bases not matched to a gene; V was cut back by 0 bases and J by 2 bases. The germline gives CDR1 LNHNV, CDR2 YYDKDF (reference sequence). The CDR3 runs to 16 residues. CDR3 in DNA: TGTGCCACCAGCAGAGATGACAGGGGCCGGCCCTACGAGCAGTACTTC. This codes for CATSRDDRGRPYEQYF.

This clone has a single count. The gene calls are TRBV28 and TRBJ2-2; D is perhaps TRBD2 (7 bases). Trimming left V 3 bases short and J 4 bases short, with 15 bases between. CDR1 is MDHEN, CDR2 SYDVKM, per germline. The CDR3 contains 16 residues. CDR3 coding DNA: TGTGCCAGCAGTTTTCGGGGGGCGCGTAGCACCGGGGAGCTGTTTTTT. It specifies CASSFRGARSTGELFF.

The sample holds a few counts of this clone. V is TRBV5-4 and J is TRBJ1-4, with D uncertain. V lost 3 bases, J lost 5 bases, and 5 bases lay in between. Looked up from germline, CDR1 is SGHNT and CDR2 is YYREEE (reference sequence). CDR3 length equals 12 residues. In nucleotides, the CDR3 is TGTGCCAGCAGCTCGCTAAATGAAAAACTGTTTTTT. It encodes CASSSLNEKLFF.

The genes are TRBV19 and TRBJ1-1; D not certain. This CDR3 has 14 residues. CDR1 LNHDA and CDR2 SQIVND come from the germline V gene (reference sequence). The V gene lost 1 base and the J gene lost 2 bases, with 8 bases spanning the gap. As DNA, the CDR3 is TGTGCCAGTAGTATAGCAACAGCCAACACTGAAGCTTTCTTT. Encoded protein: CASSIATANTEAFF.

The rearrangement links TRBV7-9 to TRBJ2-5, with D perhaps TRBD2 (6 bases). The J call may be faulty, since TRBJ2-7 better matches the DNA end. This CDR3 has 15 amino acids. Germline CDR1 is SEHNR and CDR2 is FQNEAQ (reference sequence). CDR3 residues: CASSPLQGGTYEQYF. The CDR3 DNA reads TGTGCCAGCAGTCCCCTCCAAGGCGGGACCTACGAGCAGTACTTC.

The rearrangement joins TRBV5-1 to TRBJ2-2, with 8 bases that match TRBD1. The trim removed 7 bases at V and 2 bases at J, leaving 7 bases unmatched. Germline V CDR1 and CDR2: SGHRS, YFSETQ. This CDR3 contains 15 residues. Here the CDR3 reads CASHRDRTNTGELFF. The CDR3 nucleotides are TGCGCCAGCCATAGGGACAGGACAAACACCGGGGAGCTGTTTTTT.